Listed here are 27 T cell receptor beta chains from one sample, sequenced in a study of blood T cell repertoires in COVID-19. TCRdb's copy holds only in-frame clones and misses some; the assay was immunoSEQ multiplex PCR. The table shows a few hundred thousand clones, with around 86% occurring only once. Sequences were obtained from peripheral blood. All receptors derive from a human donor in a cohort sampled during active COVID-19.

The rearrangement joins TRBV28 to TRBJ1-1; D is unclear. V lost 4 bases, J lost 10 bases, and 10 bases lay in between. The germline V gene encodes CDR1 MDHEN and CDR2 SYDVKM. This CDR3 has 11 residues. The DNA for the CDR3 is TGTGCCAGCAGTTCTGACTCTACAGCTTTCTTT. Amino acid sequence: CASSSDSTAFF.

The J gene is TRBJ2-7, the V gene TRBV7-6, with 9 bases aligning to TRBD2. With 0 bases clipped from V and 3 bases from J, the junction kept 6 bases outside the gene matches. Germline assignment: CDR1 SGHVS and CDR2 FNYEAQ. CDR3 size: 16 residues. The DNA of the CDR3 is TGTGCCAGCAGCTTAGCTGTAGCGGGAGCCTTCTACGAGCAGTACTTC. This encodes CASSLAVAGAFYEQYF.

This clone was counted once. The chain uses TRBV7-8 and TRBJ1-3; D not resolved. The CDR3 length is 15 residues. The germline gives CDR1 SGHVS, CDR2 FQNEAQ. Trimming stripped 1 base from V and 0 bases from J, with 7 bases between. CDR3 in DNA: TGTGCCAGCAGCTTAGGAACTAGCTCTGGAAACACCATATATTTT. Protein sequence: CASSLGTSSGNTIYF.

V gene TRBV12-3 or TRBV12-4 combines with J gene TRBJ2-2; no clear D. Trimming removed 2 bases from V and 6 bases from J, with 7 bases in between. The CDR3 is 13 residues long. CDR3: CASSLRVAGELFF. The CDR3 nucleotides read TGTGCCAGCAGTTTACGCGTCGCCGGGGAGCTGTTTTTT.

The rearrangement uses TRBV6-2 or TRBV6-3 and TRBJ2-7; 8 bases map to TRBD1. Germline values: CDR1 MNHEY, CDR2 SVGEGT. The CDR3 contains 16 residues. V trimming: 5 bases; J trimming: 1 base; junction bases outside the gene matches: 10. As DNA, the CDR3 is TGTGCCAGCAGTCCGTTCCAGGGGGCCCCTTCCTACGAGCAGTACTTC. Its translation: CASSPFQGAPSYEQYF.

The chain has TRBV7-2 and TRBJ2-1; D perhaps matches TRBD2 (5 bases). V dropped 3 bases and J dropped 6 bases, with 15 bases sitting between them. The germline V gene has CDR1 SGHTA and CDR2 FQGNSA. There are 15 residues in the CDR3. Here the CDR3 DNA reads TGTGCCAGCAGCTTTACGAGGCAAGAGGGCAATGAGCAGTTCTTC. Translation: CASSFTRQEGNEQFF.

This rearrangement joins TRBV13 to TRBJ1-2; D gene ambiguous. Trimming left V 4 bases short and J 0 bases short, with 12 bases between. The length of the CDR3 is 15 residues. The germline gives CDR1 PRHDT, CDR2 FYEKMQ (reference sequence). The CDR3 protein is CASSSTQLANYGYTF. The CDR3 DNA sequence: TGTGCCAGCAGCTCTACACAGTTAGCTAACTATGGCTACACCTTC.

The V call is TRBV7-2, the J call TRBJ2-7, with D possibly being TRBD1 (5 bases). Germline assignment: CDR1 SGHTA and CDR2 FQGNSA. The ends were cut back, 4 bases at V and 7 bases at J, with 23 bases in the middle. The CDR3 extends over 16 amino acids. CDR3 region: CASSSQLFVPKGEQYF. Written as DNA, the CDR3 is TGTGCCAGCAGCTCCCAATTGTTCGTCCCAAAGGGGGAGCAGTACTTC.

This chain connects TRBV28 to TRBJ2-5, with 12 bases that match TRBD2. Trimming removed 7 bases from V and 2 bases from J; junction bases left unmatched: 17. Looked up from germline, CDR1 is MDHEN and CDR2 is SYDVKM. The CDR3 is 19 residues long. CDR3 loop: CASTKIRTTSGRYQETQYF. CDR3 sequence (DNA): TGTGCCAGCACTAAAATTAGGACAACTAGCGGGAGGTATCAAGAGACCCAGTACTTC.

The rearrangement uses TRBV9 and TRBJ2-5; possible D gene TRBD2, 5 bases. This CDR3 is built from 16 residues. CDR1 SGDLS and CDR2 YYNGEE come from the germline V gene. V was trimmed by 3 bases and J by 1 base, leaving 16 bases between them. CDR3 region: CASSAGGAATQETQYF. The CDR3 DNA reads as TGTGCCAGCAGCGCAGGAGGAGCAGCAACCCAAGAGACCCAGTACTTC.

V and J are TRBV18 and TRBJ1-1; D might be TRBD1 (5 bases). The V and J ends lost 3 bases and 1 base respectively, with 6 bases between them. This CDR3 contains 13 residues. The germline gives CDR1 KGHSH, CDR2 LQKENI. The CDR3 spells CASSPQGNTEAFF. The CDR3 DNA reads TGTGCCAGCTCACCTCAGGGGAACACTGAAGCTTTCTTT.

The chain employs TRBV5-6 and TRBJ2-7; the match to TRBD2 covers 7 bases. In germline, CDR1 is SGHDT, CDR2 YYEEEE. With V trimmed by 2 bases and J by 2 bases, 4 bases remained unmatched. The CDR3 consists of 14 residues. CDR3 bases: TGTGCCAGCAGCTTCGGACTAGGGACCTACGAGCAGTACTTC. The encoded protein is CASSFGLGTYEQYF.

The V gene is TRBV7-2, the J gene TRBJ2-7; D is possibly TRBD2 (6 bases). Germline V gene data show CDR1 as SGHTA and CDR2 as FQGNSA. The CDR3 has 14 residues. V lost 5 bases, J lost 2 bases, and 13 bases lay in between. CDR3 sequence: CASSLSGSPYEQYF. Written as DNA, the CDR3 is TGTGCCAGCAGCCTTAGCGGAAGTCCCTACGAGCAGTACTTC.

CDR3 residues: CATTQGSGYTF. The CDR3 DNA is TGTGCCACAACGCAGGGGTCTGGCTACACCTTC. V and J are TRBV28 and TRBJ1-2, with D tentatively TRBD1 (6 bases). From germline, CDR1 is MDHEN and CDR2 SYDVKM. The length of the CDR3 is 11 residues. V was clipped by 10 bases and J by 7 bases, with 13 bases between them.

The V and J genes are TRBV7-8 and TRBJ2-1; the match to TRBD1 covers 9 bases. Per the germline V gene, CDR1 is SGHVS and CDR2 is FQNEAQ. V was clipped by 5 bases and J by 7 bases; unmatched bases: 9. The CDR3 totals 15 residues. DNA of the CDR3: TGTGCCAGCAGCAGGGACAGGGTGAGGGGGAATGAGCAGTTCTTC. As protein: CASSRDRVRGNEQFF.

This clone appeared a few times. The chain uses TRBV11-3 and TRBJ1-2; 9 positions match TRBD1. V trimming: 4 bases; J trimming: 8 bases; junction bases outside the gene matches: 17. The germline CDR1 and CDR2 sequences are SGHNT and YENEEA. The CDR3 extends over 17 amino acids. The CDR3 DNA is TGTGCCAGCAGCTCCCACGGGACAGGGCCCCACTCGGGAGGCTACACCTTC. It yields the protein CASSSHGTGPHSGGYTF.

The gene calls are TRBV4-3 and TRBJ2-7; 7 bases are a match to TRBD1. Germline V gene data show CDR1 as LGHNA and CDR2 as YSLEER. This CDR3 has 15 residues. The V and J ends lost 1 base and 2 bases, in that order; junction bases with no gene match: 5. The CDR3 sequence: CASSQGRGITYEQYF. The CDR3 DNA follows: TGCGCCAGCAGCCAAGGCAGGGGGATCACCTACGAGCAGTACTTC.

The chain joins TRBV11-2 to TRBJ2-2, with D unclear. CDR3 size: 17 residues. V shed 5 bases and J shed 2 bases, with 18 bases lying between them. Germline V CDR1 and CDR2: SGHAT, FQNNGV. This CDR3 is CASSPVGSRPNTGELFF. The CDR3, as DNA: TGTGCCAGCAGCCCAGTCGGCTCGCGGCCCAACACCGGGGAGCTGTTTTTT. Supplemented by reference TRBV11-2 and TRBJ2-2, the full variable domain reads EAGVAQSPRYKIIEKRQSVAFWCNPISGHATLYWYQQILGQGPKLLIQFQNNGVVDDSQLPKDRFSAERLKGVDSTLKIQPAKLEDSAVYLCASSPVGSRPNTGELFFGEGSRLTVL.

The chain is built from TRBV4-1 and TRBJ2-1, with 9 bases identical to TRBD2. The V segment lost 4 bases and the J segment 9 bases; nucleotides outside the gene matches: 1. In germline, CDR1 is MGHRA, CDR2 YSYEKL. The CDR3 runs 12 residues. Here the CDR3 reads CASSRGRGEQFF. CDR3 sequence (DNA): TGCGCCAGCAGCCGCGGGAGGGGTGAGCAGTTCTTC.

The chain joins TRBV28 to TRBJ1-3, with 8 bases aligning to TRBD1. Per germline, CDR1 MDHEN and CDR2 SYDVKM. V trimming: 4 bases; J trimming: 3 bases; junction bases outside the gene matches: 5. CDR3 length: 15 amino acids. CDR3 region: CASSSPDRVGNTIYF. In DNA, the CDR3 is TGTGCCAGCAGTTCCCCGGACAGGGTTGGAAACACCATATATTTT.

The chain links TRBV6-5 to TRBJ2-7, with 10 bases matching TRBD1. Per germline, CDR1 MNHEY and CDR2 SVGAGI. This CDR3 is built from 14 residues. V lost 7 bases and J lost 2; bases outside the gene matches: 5. Written as DNA, the CDR3 is TGTGCCAGCAAAGGGACAGGGGCCACCTACGAGCAGTACTTC. It is translated as CASKGTGATYEQYF.

DNA for the CDR3: TGTGCCAGCAGTTCCTCGGGACAGATATACAATGAGCAGTTCTTC. This codes for CASSSSGQIYNEQFF. V and J are TRBV2 and TRBJ2-1, with 7 nucleotides matching TRBD1. V shed 5 bases, J shed 4 bases, and the junction held 8 bases outside the gene matches. Germline lookup yields CDR1 SNHLY and CDR2 FYNNEI. This CDR3 region has 15 residues.

The J gene is TRBJ1-1, the V gene TRBV7-2; D perhaps matches TRBD1 (6 bases). Germline V gene sequence: CDR1 SGHTA, CDR2 FQGNSA. Deletions cut 5 bases from V and 6 bases from J, with 10 bases between. The length of the CDR3 is 12 residues. The CDR3 sequence: CASSRGTPEAFF. The CDR3 nucleotides are TGTGCCAGCAGCAGAGGGACACCTGAAGCTTTCTTT.

In its sample, this clone was seen a few times. V gene TRBV19 combines with J gene TRBJ2-7, with TRBD2 as a possible D gene (5 bases). V was trimmed by 6 bases and J by 5 bases, leaving 17 bases between them. Germline V lookup: CDR1 LNHDA, CDR2 SQIVND (reference sequence). The CDR3 length is 14 residues. CDR3 DNA sequence: TGTGCCAGTAGCCCAAGAGGGAAGGCGGACGAGCAGTACTTC. Encoded protein: CASSPRGKADEQYF.

The V and J genes are TRBV24-1 and TRBJ2-1; D possibly corresponds to TRBD2 (5 bases). Germline loops: CDR1 KGHDR, CDR2 SFDVKD. Trimming removed 5 bases at V and 0 bases at J, with 13 bases between. CDR3 size: 16 residues. CDR3 bases: TGTGCCACCAGTGGAAAGCGGACCAGCTCCTACAATGAGCAGTTCTTC. Amino acids: CATSGKRTSSYNEQFF.

The chain joins TRBV28 to TRBJ1-1; D is ambiguous. This CDR3 spans 15 amino acids. Germline V gene data show CDR1 as MDHEN and CDR2 as SYDVKM. V was clipped by 5 bases and J by 1 base, with 14 bases between them. CDR3 bases: TGTGCCAGCAGTCCGCCAGCCGGCGGGAACACTGAAGCTTTCTTT. Amino acid sequence: CASSPPAGGNTEAFF.

This chain joins TRBV5-1 and TRBJ1-1; no clear D gene. Between the trimmed V and J ends, which lost 0 bases and 0 bases, there was a span of 3 bases. Germline CDR1 and CDR2: SGHRS and YFSETQ. The CDR3 is 13 amino acids. The CDR3 protein is CASSLAVNTEAFF. CDR3 nucleotides: TGCGCCAGCAGCTTGGCCGTGAACACTGAAGCTTTCTTT.